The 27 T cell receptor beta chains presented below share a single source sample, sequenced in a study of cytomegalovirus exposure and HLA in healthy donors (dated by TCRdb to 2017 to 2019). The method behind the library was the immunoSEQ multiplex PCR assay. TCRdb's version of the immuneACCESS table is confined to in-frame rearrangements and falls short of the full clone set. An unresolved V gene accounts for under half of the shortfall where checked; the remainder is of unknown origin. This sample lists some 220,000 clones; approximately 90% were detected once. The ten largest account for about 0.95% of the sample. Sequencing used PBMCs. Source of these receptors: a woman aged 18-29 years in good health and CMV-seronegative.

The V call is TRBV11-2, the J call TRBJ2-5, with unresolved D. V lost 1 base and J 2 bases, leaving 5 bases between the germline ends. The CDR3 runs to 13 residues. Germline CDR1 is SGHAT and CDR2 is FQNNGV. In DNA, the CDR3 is TGTGCCAGCAGCTTAGGCAGTCAAGAGACCCAGTACTTC. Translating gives CASSLGSQETQYF.

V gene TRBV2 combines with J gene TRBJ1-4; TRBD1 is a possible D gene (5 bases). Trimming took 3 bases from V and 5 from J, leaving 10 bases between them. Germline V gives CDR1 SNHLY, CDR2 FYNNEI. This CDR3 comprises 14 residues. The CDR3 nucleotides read TGTGCCAGCAGTGATGGGCCAGGGAATGAAAAACTGTTTTTT. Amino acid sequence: CASSDGPGNEKLFF.

CDR3 amino acids: CASSYSPESYEQYF. CDR3 nucleotides: TGTGCCAGCAGTTACTCCCCGGAGTCCTACGAGCAGTACTTC. The chain links TRBV6-5 to TRBJ2-7, with D hard to call. Germline CDR1 MNHEY, CDR2 SVGAGI. This CDR3 spans 14 amino acids. Trimming pared 0 bases from V and 1 base from J, leaving 7 bases between.

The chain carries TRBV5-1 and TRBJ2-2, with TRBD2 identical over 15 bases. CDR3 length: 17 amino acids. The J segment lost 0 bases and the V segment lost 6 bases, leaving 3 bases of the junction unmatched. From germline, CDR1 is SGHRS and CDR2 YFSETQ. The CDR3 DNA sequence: TGCGCCAGCAACGGACTAGCGGGAGGGCCGAACACCGGGGAGCTGTTTTTT. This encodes CASNGLAGGPNTGELFF.

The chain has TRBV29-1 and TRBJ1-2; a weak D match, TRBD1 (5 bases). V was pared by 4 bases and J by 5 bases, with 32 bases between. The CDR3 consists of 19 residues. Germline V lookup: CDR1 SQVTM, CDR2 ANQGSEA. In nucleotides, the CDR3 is TGCAGCGTTGGGGGGGTATCCCCCACCACCAATAAACAACGATATGGCTACACCTTC. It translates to CSVGGVSPTTNKQRYGYTF.

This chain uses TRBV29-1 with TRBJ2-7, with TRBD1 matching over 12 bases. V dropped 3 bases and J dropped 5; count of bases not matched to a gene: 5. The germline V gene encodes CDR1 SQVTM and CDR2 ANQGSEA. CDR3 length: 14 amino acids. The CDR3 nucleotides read TGCAGCGTTGAGACCGGGACAGGGGGCGACGAGCAGTACTTC. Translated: CSVETGTGGDEQYF.

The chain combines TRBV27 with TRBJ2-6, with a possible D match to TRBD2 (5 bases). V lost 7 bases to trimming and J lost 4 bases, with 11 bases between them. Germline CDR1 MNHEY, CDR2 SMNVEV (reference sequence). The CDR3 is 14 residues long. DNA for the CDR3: TGTGCCAGCAACCCGGGGTCCGGGGCCAACGTCCTGACTTTC. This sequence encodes CASNPGSGANVLTF. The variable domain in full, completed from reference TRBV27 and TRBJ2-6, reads EAQVTQNPRYLITVTGKKLTVTCSQNMNHEYMSWYRQDPGLGLRQIYYSMNVEVTDKGDVPEGYKVSRKEKRNFPLILESPSPNQTSLYFCASNPGSGANVLTFGAGSRLTVL.

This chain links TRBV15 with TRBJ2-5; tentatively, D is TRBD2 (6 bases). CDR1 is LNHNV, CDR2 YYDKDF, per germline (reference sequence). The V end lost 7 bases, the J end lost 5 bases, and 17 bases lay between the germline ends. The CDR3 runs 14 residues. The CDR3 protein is CATTKSNREETQYF. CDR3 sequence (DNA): TGTGCCACCACGAAGAGTAACCGGGAGGAGACCCAGTACTTC. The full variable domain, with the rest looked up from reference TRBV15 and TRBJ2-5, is DAMVIQNPRYQVTQFGKPVTLSCSQTLNHNVMYWYQQKSSQAPKLLFHYYDKDFNNEADTPDNFQSRRPNTSFCFLDIRSPGLGDTAMYLCATTKSNREETQYFGPGTRLLVL.

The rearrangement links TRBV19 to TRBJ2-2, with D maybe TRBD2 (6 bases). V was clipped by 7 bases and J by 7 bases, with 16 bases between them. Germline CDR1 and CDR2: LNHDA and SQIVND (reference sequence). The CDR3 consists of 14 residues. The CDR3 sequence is CASNTGARSGELFF. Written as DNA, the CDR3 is TGTGCCAGTAATACGGGAGCCCGTAGCGGGGAGCTGTTTTTT.

The CDR3 is CASSTGQGIGAKTEAFF. The CDR3 DNA reads as TGTGCCAGTAGTACAGGACAGGGGATCGGCGCTAAAACTGAAGCTTTCTTT. This chain joins TRBV19 and TRBJ1-1; 9 bases fit TRBD1. J was trimmed by 5 bases and V by 4 bases; bases with no gene match: 14. The CDR3 spans 17 residues. Germline-derived CDR1 and CDR2 are LNHDA and SQIVND (reference sequence).

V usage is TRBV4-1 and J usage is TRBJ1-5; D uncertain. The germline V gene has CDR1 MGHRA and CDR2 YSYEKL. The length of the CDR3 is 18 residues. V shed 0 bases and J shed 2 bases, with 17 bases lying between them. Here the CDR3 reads CASSQEIATRVGNQPQHF. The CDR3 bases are TGCGCCAGCAGCCAAGAGATTGCAACCCGCGTTGGCAATCAGCCCCAGCATTTT.

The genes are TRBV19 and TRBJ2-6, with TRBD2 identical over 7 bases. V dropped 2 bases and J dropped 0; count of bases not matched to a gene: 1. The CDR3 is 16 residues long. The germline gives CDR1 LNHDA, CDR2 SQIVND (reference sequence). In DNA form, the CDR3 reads TGTGCCAGTAGTATAACGGGAGGCTCTGGGGCCAACGTCCTGACTTTC. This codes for CASSITGGSGANVLTF. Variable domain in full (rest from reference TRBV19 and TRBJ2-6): DGGITQSPKYLFRKEGQNVTLSCEQNLNHDAMYWYRQDPGQGLRLIYYSQIVNDFQKGDIAEGYSVSREKKESFPLTVTSAQKNPTAFYLCASSITGGSGANVLTFGAGSRLTVL.

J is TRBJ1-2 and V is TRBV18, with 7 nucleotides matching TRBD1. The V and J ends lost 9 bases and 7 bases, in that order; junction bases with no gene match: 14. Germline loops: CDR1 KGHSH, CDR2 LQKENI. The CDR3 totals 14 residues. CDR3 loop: CASSAPTGAGGYTF. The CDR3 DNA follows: TGTGCCAGTTCTGCGCCAACAGGGGCTGGTGGCTACACCTTC.

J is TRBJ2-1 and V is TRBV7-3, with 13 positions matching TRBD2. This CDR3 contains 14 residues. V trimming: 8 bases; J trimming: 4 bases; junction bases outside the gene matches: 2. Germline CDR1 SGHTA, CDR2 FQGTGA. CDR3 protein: CASGTSGEYNEQFF. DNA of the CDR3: TGTGCCAGCGGGACTAGCGGGGAATACAATGAGCAGTTCTTC. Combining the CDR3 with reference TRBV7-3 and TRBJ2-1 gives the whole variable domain GAGVSQTPSNKVTEKGKYVELRCDPISGHTALYWYRQSLGQGPEFLIYFQGTGAADDSGLPNDRFFAVRPEGSVSTLKIQRTERGDSAVYLCASGTSGEYNEQFFGPGTRLTVL.

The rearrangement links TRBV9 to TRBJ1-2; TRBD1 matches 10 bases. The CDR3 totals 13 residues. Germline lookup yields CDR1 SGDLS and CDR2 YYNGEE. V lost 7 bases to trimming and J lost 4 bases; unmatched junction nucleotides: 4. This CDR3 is CASGGQGIYGYTF. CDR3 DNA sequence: TGTGCCAGCGGGGGACAGGGGATCTATGGCTACACCTTC.

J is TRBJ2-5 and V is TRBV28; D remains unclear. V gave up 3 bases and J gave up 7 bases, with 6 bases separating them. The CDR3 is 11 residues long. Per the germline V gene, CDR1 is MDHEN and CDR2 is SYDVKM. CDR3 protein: CASSLWPTQYF. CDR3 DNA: TGTGCCAGCAGTTTGTGGCCGACCCAGTACTTC. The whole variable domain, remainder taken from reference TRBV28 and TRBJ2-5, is DVKVTQSSRYLVKRTGEKVFLECVQDMDHENMFWYRQDPGLGLRLIYFSYDVKMKEKGDIPEGYSVSREKKERFSLILESASTNQTSMYLCASSLWPTQYFGPGTRLLVL.

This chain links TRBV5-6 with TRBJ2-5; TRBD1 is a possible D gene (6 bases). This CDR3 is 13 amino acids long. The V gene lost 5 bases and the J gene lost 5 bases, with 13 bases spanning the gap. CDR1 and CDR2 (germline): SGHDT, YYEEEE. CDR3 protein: CASRRTQGETQYF. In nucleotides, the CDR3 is TGTGCCAGCAGACGGACCCAGGGGGAGACCCAGTACTTC.

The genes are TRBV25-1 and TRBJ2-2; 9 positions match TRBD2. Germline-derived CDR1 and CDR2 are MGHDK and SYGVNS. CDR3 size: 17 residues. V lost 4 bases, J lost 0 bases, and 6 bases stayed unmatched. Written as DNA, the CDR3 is TGTGCCAGCAGTGGGTTTAGCGGGAGCCCGAACACCGGGGAGCTGTTTTTT. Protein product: CASSGFSGSPNTGELFF.

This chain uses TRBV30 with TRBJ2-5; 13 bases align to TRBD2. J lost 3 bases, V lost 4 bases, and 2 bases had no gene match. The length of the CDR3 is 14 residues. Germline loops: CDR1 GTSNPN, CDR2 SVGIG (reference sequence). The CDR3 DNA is TGTGCCTGGACCGGGACTAGCGGGAAAGAGACCCAGTACTTC. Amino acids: CAWTGTSGKETQYF.

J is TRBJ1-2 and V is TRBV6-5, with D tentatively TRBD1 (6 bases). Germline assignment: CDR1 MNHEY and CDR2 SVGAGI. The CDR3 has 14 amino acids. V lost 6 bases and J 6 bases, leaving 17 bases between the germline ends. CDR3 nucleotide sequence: TGTGCCAGCAGGCCGGTCGGGGGGCGAAATGGCTACACCTTC. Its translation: CASRPVGGRNGYTF.

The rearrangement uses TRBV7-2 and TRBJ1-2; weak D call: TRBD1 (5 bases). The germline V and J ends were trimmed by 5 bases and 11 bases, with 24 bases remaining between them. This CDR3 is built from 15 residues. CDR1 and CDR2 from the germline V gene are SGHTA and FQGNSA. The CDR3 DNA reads TGTGCCAGCAGCGGCAACCCTGACAGATTATTGGGATACACCTTC. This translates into CASSGNPDRLLGYTF. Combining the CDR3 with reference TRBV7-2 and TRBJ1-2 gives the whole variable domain GAGVSQSPSNKVTEKGKDVELRCDPISGHTALYWYRQSLGQGLEFLIYFQGNSAPDKSGLPSDRFSAERTGGSVSTLTIQRTQQEDSAVYLCASSGNPDRLLGYTFGSGTRLTVV.

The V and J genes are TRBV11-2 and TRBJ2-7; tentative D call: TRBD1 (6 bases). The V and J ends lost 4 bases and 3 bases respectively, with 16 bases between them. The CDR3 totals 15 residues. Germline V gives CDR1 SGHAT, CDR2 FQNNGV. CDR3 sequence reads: CASSSQGLRGYEQYF. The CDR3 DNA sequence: TGTGCCAGCAGCTCCCAGGGGTTGAGGGGCTACGAGCAGTACTTC.

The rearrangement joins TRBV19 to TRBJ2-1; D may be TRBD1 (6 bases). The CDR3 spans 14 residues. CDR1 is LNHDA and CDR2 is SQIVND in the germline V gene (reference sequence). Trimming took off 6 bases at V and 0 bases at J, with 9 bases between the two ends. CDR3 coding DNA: TGTGCCAGTAGCCTCAGGGGCTCCTACAATGAGCAGTTCTTC. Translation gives CASSLRGSYNEQFF.

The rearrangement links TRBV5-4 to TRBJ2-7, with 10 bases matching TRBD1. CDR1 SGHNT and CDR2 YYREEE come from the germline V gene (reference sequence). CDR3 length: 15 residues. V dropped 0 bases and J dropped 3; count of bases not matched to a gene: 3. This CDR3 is CASSLGTGGNYEQYF. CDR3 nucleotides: TGTGCCAGCAGCTTGGGGACAGGGGGAAACTACGAGCAGTACTTC.

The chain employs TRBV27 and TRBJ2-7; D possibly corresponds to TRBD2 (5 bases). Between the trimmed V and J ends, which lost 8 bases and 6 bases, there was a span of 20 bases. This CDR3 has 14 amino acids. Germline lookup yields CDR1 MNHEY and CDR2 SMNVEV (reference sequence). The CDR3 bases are TGTGCCAGCTTCGCGGTCGGAGGTCTAGGCGAGCAGTACTTC. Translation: CASFAVGGLGEQYF.

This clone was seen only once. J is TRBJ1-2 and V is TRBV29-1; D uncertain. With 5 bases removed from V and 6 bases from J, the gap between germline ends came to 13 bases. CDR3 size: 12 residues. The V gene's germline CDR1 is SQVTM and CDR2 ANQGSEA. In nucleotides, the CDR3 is TGCAGCGTTATAGACTACTCCCATGGCTACACCTTC. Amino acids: CSVIDYSHGYTF.

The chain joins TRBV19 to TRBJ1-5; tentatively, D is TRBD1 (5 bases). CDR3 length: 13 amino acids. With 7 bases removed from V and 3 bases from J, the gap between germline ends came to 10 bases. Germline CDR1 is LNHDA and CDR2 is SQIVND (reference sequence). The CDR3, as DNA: TGTGCCAGTAATTGGGGCGACAATCAGCCCCAGCATTTT. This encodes CASNWGDNQPQHF.